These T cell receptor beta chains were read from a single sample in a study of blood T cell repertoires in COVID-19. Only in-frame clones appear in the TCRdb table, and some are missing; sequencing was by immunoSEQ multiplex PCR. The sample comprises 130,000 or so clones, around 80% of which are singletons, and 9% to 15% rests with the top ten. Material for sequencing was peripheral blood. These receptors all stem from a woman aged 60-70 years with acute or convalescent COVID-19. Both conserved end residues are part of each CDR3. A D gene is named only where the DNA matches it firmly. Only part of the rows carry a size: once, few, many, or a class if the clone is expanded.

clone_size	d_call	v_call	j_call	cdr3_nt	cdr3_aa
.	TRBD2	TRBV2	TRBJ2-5	TGTGCCAGCAGTGTTAGCGGGGGTATCCAAGAGACCCAGTACTTC	CASSVSGGIQETQYF
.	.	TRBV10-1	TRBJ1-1	TGCGCCAGCAGTATCGAGAAGGGCAGGAGGCGGACTGAAGCTTTCTTT	CASSIEKGRRRTEAFF
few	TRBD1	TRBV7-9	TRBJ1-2	TGTGCCAGCAGCTCCCCGGGACAGGGATACTATGGCTACACCTTC	CASSSPGQGYYGYTF
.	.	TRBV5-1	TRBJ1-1	TGCGCCAGCAGCTTTGGAGGGCCGAACACTGAAGCTTTCTTT	CASSFGGPNTEAFF
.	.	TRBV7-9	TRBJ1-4	TGTGCCAGCAGCATTCGACAGAGCGAAAAACTGTTTTTT	CASSIRQSEKLFF
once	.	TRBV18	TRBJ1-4	TGTGCCAGCTCAGAAGGTCAGGCTAATGAAAAACTGTTTTTT	CASSEGQANEKLFF
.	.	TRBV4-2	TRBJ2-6	TGTGCCAGCAGCCAAAAAGCGGAGGGCTTCTCTGGGGCCAACGTCCTGACTTTC	CASSQKAEGFSGANVLTF
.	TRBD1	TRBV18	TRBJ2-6	TGTGCCAGCTCACCGATACCGGGACAGGTTATCTCTGGGGCCAACGTCCTGACTTTC	CASSPIPGQVISGANVLTF
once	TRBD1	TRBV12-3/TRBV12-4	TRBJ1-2	TGTGCCAGCAGCGAACACGGACAGGACTTTTCCACCTTC	CASSEHGQDFSTF
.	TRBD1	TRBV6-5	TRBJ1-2	TGTGCCAGCAGCTCGACAGGGAGTCGTGGCTACACCTTC	CASSSTGSRGYTF
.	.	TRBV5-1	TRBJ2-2	TGCGCCAGCGGAGCACTCAACACCGGGGAGCTGTTTTTT	CASGALNTGELFF
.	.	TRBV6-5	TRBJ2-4	TGTGCCAGCAGTTACCCCCAGGGAACCAAAAACATTCAGTACTTC	CASSYPQGTKNIQYF
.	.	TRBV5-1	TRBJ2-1	TGCGCCAGCAGCTTGGAACTCCCGGGTAACAATGAGCAGTTCTTC	CASSLELPGNNEQFF
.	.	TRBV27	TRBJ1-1	TGTGCCAGCAGTCCGGGCAGGGTGGGCACTGAAGCTTTCTTT	CASSPGRVGTEAFF
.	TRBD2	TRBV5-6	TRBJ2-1	TGTGCCAGCACCCCTTCACTAGCGGGGTTCTACAATGAGCAGTTCTTC	CASTPSLAGFYNEQFF